Here is one TCR beta chain with its context. The repertoire was sequenced with immunoSEQ multiplex PCR; TCRdb's copy has only in-frame clones and lacks some. The sample lists 600,000 or so clones, 95% to 98% occurring once. This sample stems from a study of shared clonotypes between healthy human individuals. CD45RO-negative, CCR7-selected cells formed the naive CD8 fraction, which excluded terminally differentiated effector memory CD45RA+ cells. CDR3 length: 14 residues. V was clipped by 5 bases and J by 6 bases; unmatched bases: 6. The germline CDR1 and CDR2 sequences are MNHEY and SMNVEV (reference sequence).

The clonotype originates from a young man in good health. V and J are TRBV27 and TRBJ1-4; 7 bases fit TRBD1. The sample was naive CD8+ T cells sorted from blood. The DNA for the CDR3 is TGTGCCAGCAGTCCACAGGGGTTTTATGAAAAACTGTTTTTT. It is translated as CASSPQGFYEKLFF.